A single sample gave rise to the 27 T cell receptor beta chains below, sequenced in a study of blood T cell repertoires in COVID-19 (dated by TCRdb to 2018 to 2020). Libraries were constructed by the immunoSEQ multiplex PCR assay. Not all clones reach the TCRdb copy of this immuneACCESS table, which keeps in-frame sequences only. Checked studies attribute under half of the gap to unresolved V genes and leave the rest unexplained. The sample contains 200,000 to 300,000 clones, approximately 85% of them found a single time. The top ten clonotypes cover about 9.3% of the sample. Source material: PBMCs or T cells enriched from blood (not recorded which). These TCRs come from a woman aged 45-65 years with acute COVID-19.

The gene calls are TRBV7-2 and TRBJ2-5, with 11 positions matching TRBD2. Germline lookup yields CDR1 SGHTA and CDR2 FQGNSA. The V gene end was trimmed by 1 base and the J gene end by 2 bases; junction bases not matched to a gene: 9. The CDR3 runs 18 residues. The CDR3 coding sequence is TGTGCCAGCAGCTTAGTTACTAGCGGGGGACCTAAGCAAGAGACCCAGTACTTC. The encoded protein is CASSLVTSGGPKQETQYF.

The V call is TRBV10-3, the J call TRBJ2-5; a weak D match, TRBD2 (7 bases). Germline assignment: CDR1 ENHRY and CDR2 SYGVKD. The V end was cut by 10 bases, the J end by 4 bases, with 16 bases between. This CDR3 has 13 residues. CDR3 in amino acids: CATQSGGGETQYF. For the CDR3, the DNA is TGTGCCACGCAATCGGGGGGCGGAGAGACCCAGTACTTC.

This clone was picked up a small number of times. The chain couples TRBV20-1 to TRBJ1-2, with 8 bases identical to TRBD1. From germline, CDR1 is DFQATT and CDR2 SNEGSKA (reference sequence). The CDR3 length is 16 residues. The ends lost 3 bases at V and 4 bases at J; junction bases unmatched: 13. CDR3 nucleotides: TGCAGTGCTAGTGCACAGGGGGGGGATAGTATCTATGGCTACACCTTC. This sequence encodes CSASAQGGDSIYGYTF.

CDR3: CASSPSTGGHGYTF. For the CDR3, the DNA is TGTGCCAGTAGTCCCTCAACAGGGGGCCACGGCTACACCTTC. V gene TRBV19 combines with J gene TRBJ1-2; 9 bases map to TRBD1. CDR3 length: 14 residues. The germline CDR1 and CDR2 sequences are LNHDA and SQIVND (reference sequence). V dropped 5 bases and J dropped 8; count of bases not matched to a gene: 9.

V is TRBV7-2 and J is TRBJ1-4, with D hard to call. The germline gives CDR1 SGHTA, CDR2 FQGNSA. CDR3 length: 13 residues. V dropped 3 bases and J dropped 6 bases, with 8 bases sitting between them. CDR3 sequence reads: CASSLFTDEKLFF. The CDR3 DNA reads as TGTGCCAGCAGCTTGTTCACAGATGAAAAACTGTTTTTT.

This clone came up a few times. V and J are TRBV7-6 and TRBJ1-1, with unresolved D. CDR1 SGHVS and CDR2 FNYEAQ come from the germline V gene. Trimming removed 4 bases from V and 8 bases from J, with 14 bases in between. The CDR3 length is 13 residues. The CDR3 region is CASSSSASSEAFF. DNA for the CDR3: TGTGCCAGCAGCTCTTCCGCTAGCTCGGAAGCTTTCTTT.

This chain joins TRBV9 and TRBJ2-2, with 7 bases fitting TRBD1. Germline assignment: CDR1 SGDLS and CDR2 YYNGEE. The CDR3 has 16 residues. Trimming removed 0 bases from V and 2 bases from J; junction bases left unmatched: 4. For the CDR3, the DNA is TGTGCCAGCAGCGTAGCCGAGGGGGCTAACACCGGGGAGCTGTTTTTT. This translates into CASSVAEGANTGELFF.

This clone has only one observation. The CDR3 nucleotides read TGTGCCAGCAGCTACCGGACAGCCTATGGCTACACCTTC. Protein sequence: CASSYRTAYGYTF. The chain is built from TRBV7-9 and TRBJ1-2; D perhaps matches TRBD1 (6 bases). V dropped 4 bases and J dropped 4 bases, with 10 bases sitting between them. The CDR3 sequence is 13 residues long. The germline V gene has CDR1 SEHNR and CDR2 FQNEAQ (reference sequence).

The chain couples TRBV30 to TRBJ1-2; 9 bases agree with TRBD1. The junction had 10 bases not matched to a gene; V was cut back by 7 bases and J by 7 bases. The CDR3 spans 13 residues. The germline CDR1 and CDR2 sequences are GTSNPN and SVGIG (reference sequence). The CDR3: CASAGDRASGYTF. CDR3 coding DNA: TGTGCCTCGGCCGGGGACAGGGCCAGTGGCTACACCTTC.

The V gene is TRBV12-5, the J gene TRBJ1-4; the match to TRBD1 covers 7 bases. This CDR3 is 13 amino acids long. J gave up 5 bases and V 5 bases, and 2 bases lay outside the gene matches. Looked up from germline, CDR1 is LGHNT and CDR2 is FRNRAP. This CDR3 is CASGRDSNEKLFF. DNA for the CDR3: TGTGCTAGTGGTAGGGACAGCAATGAAAAACTGTTTTTT.

This chain links TRBV20-1 with TRBJ2-7; D might be TRBD1 (5 bases). V was shortened by 3 bases and J by 3 bases, with 9 bases between the two germline ends. Germline CDR1 and CDR2: DFQATT and SNEGSKA (reference sequence). The CDR3 covers 12 residues. CDR3 coding DNA: TGCAGTGCTAGTGCGCAGGGCTACGAGCAGTACTTC. Amino acid sequence: CSASAQGYEQYF.

The chain is built from TRBV7-9 and TRBJ1-3; 7 nucleotides match TRBD1. The CDR3 runs 12 residues. The J segment lost 11 bases and the V segment lost 11 bases, leaving 12 bases of the junction unmatched. Germline loops: CDR1 SEHNR, CDR2 FQNEAQ (reference sequence). The CDR3 loop is CAGTTGPPPIYF. CDR3 coding DNA: TGTGCCGGCACGACAGGGCCTCCCCCCATATATTTT.

This chain joins TRBV9 and TRBJ1-6; D unresolved. This CDR3 is built from 15 residues. V dropped 0 bases and J dropped 7 bases, with 11 bases sitting between them. The germline gives CDR1 SGDLS, CDR2 YYNGEE. CDR3 sequence: CASSVDPEHNSPLHF. The CDR3 DNA is TGTGCCAGCAGCGTAGACCCAGAACACAATTCACCCCTCCACTTT.

The rearrangement uses TRBV3-1 (or the pseudogene TRBV3-2) and TRBJ2-3; maybe TRBD2 (6 bases). The CDR3 has 13 residues. Deletions cut 4 bases from V and 9 bases from J, with 14 bases between. Germline V gene data show CDR1 as LGHDT and CDR2 as YNNKEL (reference sequence). The chain's CDR3 is CASSPTSEETQYF. CDR3 in DNA: TGTGCCAGCAGCCCGACTAGTGAGGAGACGCAGTATTTT.

This chain links TRBV6-6 with TRBJ2-7; 11 nucleotides line up with TRBD2. The length of the CDR3 is 16 residues. Germline loops: CDR1 MNHNY, CDR2 SVGAGI (reference sequence). V lost 4 bases and J lost 0; bases outside the gene matches: 5. CDR3 region: CASSWGGTSGSYEQYF. Written as DNA, the CDR3 is TGTGCCAGCAGTTGGGGCGGGACTAGCGGCTCCTACGAGCAGTACTTC.

The chain has TRBV6-1 and TRBJ2-5; the D is unclear. Germline lookup yields CDR1 MNHNS and CDR2 SASEGT. V lost 3 bases and J 5 bases, leaving 10 bases between the germline ends. CDR3 length: 13 residues. The CDR3 protein is CASSDVEYETQYF. In DNA, the CDR3 is TGTGCCAGCAGTGACGTTGAGTACGAGACCCAGTACTTC.

V and J are TRBV9 and TRBJ2-7; a weak D match, TRBD1 (5 bases). CDR1 is SGDLS and CDR2 is YYNGEE in the germline V gene. V lost 0 bases to trimming and J lost 1 base, with 11 bases between them. This CDR3 is built from 15 residues. CDR3 DNA: TGTGCCAGCAGCGTAGCTACAGGTACTTCCTACGAGCAGTACTTC. It specifies CASSVATGTSYEQYF.

The chain combines TRBV30 with TRBJ1-5, with 9 bases matching TRBD1. V shed 1 base, J shed 7 bases, and the junction held 11 bases outside the gene matches. Germline CDR1 and CDR2: GTSNPN and SVGIG (reference sequence). The CDR3 has 16 residues. The CDR3 nucleotides read TGTGCCTGGAGTGCGACAGGGGGTGGCTTCGGGCAGCCCCAGCATTTT. This sequence encodes CAWSATGGGFGQPQHF. Drawing the rest from reference TRBV30 and TRBJ1-5, the complete variable domain is SQTIHQWPATLVQPVGSPLSLECTVEGTSNPNLYWYRQAAGRGLQLLFYSVGIGQISSEVPQNLSASRPQDRQFILSSKKLLLSDSGFYLCAWSATGGGFGQPQHFGDGTRLSIL.

CDR3 nucleotides: TGTGCCAGCACCACTGACTATGGCTACACCTTC. Its translation is CASTTDYGYTF. The chain couples TRBV5-6 to TRBJ1-2; the D is unclear. V was clipped by 6 bases and J by 3 bases, with 6 bases between them. The CDR3 is made up of 11 amino acids. Germline V gene sequence: CDR1 SGHDT, CDR2 YYEEEE.

V is TRBV9 and J is TRBJ2-3; tentatively, D is TRBD1 (5 bases). This CDR3 is 16 amino acids long. The germline gives CDR1 SGDLS, CDR2 YYNGEE. The V end lost 0 bases, the J end lost 2 bases, and 13 bases lay between the germline ends. CDR3 sequence: CASSVGVTGVTDTQYF. The CDR3 nucleotides read TGTGCCAGCAGCGTAGGGGTAACAGGAGTCACAGATACGCAGTATTTT.

The chain links TRBV10-1 to TRBJ2-5; 7 positions agree with TRBD2. The CDR3 spans 15 residues. Germline CDR1 reads WNHNN; CDR2 reads SYGVQD (reference sequence). The trim removed 0 bases at V and 2 bases at J, leaving 3 bases unmatched. CDR3 residues: CASSESSGGQETQYF. In DNA form, the CDR3 reads TGCGCCAGCAGTGAGTCTTCGGGGGGTCAAGAGACCCAGTACTTC.

The chain joins TRBV27 to TRBJ2-7; 11 bases are shared with TRBD2. Germline CDR1 and CDR2: MNHEY and SMNVEV (reference sequence). CDR3 length equals 15 residues. V lost 4 bases to trimming and J lost 4 bases; unmatched junction nucleotides: 6. DNA of the CDR3: TGTGCCAGCAGTTCTCGACTAGCGGGGAGGTACGAGCAGTACTTC. This translates into CASSSRLAGRYEQYF.

The rearrangement uses TRBV30 and TRBJ1-4, with 7 nucleotides matching TRBD1. Germline V gene sequence: CDR1 GTSNPN, CDR2 SVGIG (reference sequence). The CDR3 is made up of 12 amino acids. V trimming: 6 bases; J trimming: 7 bases; junction bases outside the gene matches: 5. The CDR3 DNA reads TGTGCCTGCGGGGCAGGGGGTGAAAAACTGTTTTTT. Protein product: CACGAGGEKLFF.

This CDR3 reads CASTRAGYGYTF. The CDR3 DNA follows: TGTGCCAGCACCCGGGCGGGCTATGGCTACACCTTC. The chain couples TRBV28 to TRBJ1-2; D not resolved. The germline gives CDR1 MDHEN, CDR2 SYDVKM. V lost 7 bases and J lost 4, with 10 bases in between. The CDR3 loop spans 12 amino acids.

The rearrangement links TRBV19 to TRBJ1-1, with D maybe TRBD1 (5 bases). Trimming removed 6 bases from V and 3 bases from J, with 14 bases in between. The CDR3 totals 14 residues. Germline V gene data show CDR1 as LNHDA and CDR2 as SQIVND (reference sequence). The CDR3 loop reads CASSPQGWDTEAFF. For the CDR3, the DNA is TGTGCCAGTAGCCCTCAGGGCTGGGACACTGAAGCTTTCTTT.

The gene calls are TRBV5-1 and TRBJ2-7; weak D call: TRBD2 (5 bases). V was cut by 4 bases and J by 4 bases, with 9 bases left in between. This CDR3 contains 12 residues. CDR1 SGHRS and CDR2 YFSETQ come from the germline V gene. CDR3 nucleotide sequence: TGCGCCAGCAGCCCCGAGGGATACGAGCAGTACTTC. Its protein product is CASSPEGYEQYF. Using reference TRBV5-1 and TRBJ2-7 for the parts outside the CDR3, the full variable domain is KAGVTQTPRYLIKTRGQQVTLSCSPISGHRSVSWYQQTPGQGLQFLFEYFSETQRNKGNFPGRFSGRQFSNSRSEMNVSTLELGDSALYLCASSPEGYEQYFGPGTRLTVT.

The chain employs TRBV6-2 or TRBV6-3 and TRBJ2-7; D possibly corresponds to TRBD2 (6 bases). The CDR3 extends over 15 amino acids. V lost 3 bases and J 6 bases, leaving 18 bases between the germline ends. The germline CDR1 and CDR2 sequences are MNHEY and SVGEGT. In DNA, the CDR3 is TGTGCCAGCAGTTATTCGGCGGGAAGGGCGGGCGAGCAGTACTTC. It is translated as CASSYSAGRAGEQYF.